The 27 T cell receptor beta chains below were found in one sample sequenced in a study of blood T cell repertoires in COVID-19. The table came from immunoSEQ multiplex PCR; TCRdb's copy has only in-frame clones and leaves some out. Among 150,000 to 200,000 clones listed, approximately 80% were seen once. Material for sequencing was PBMCs or T cells enriched from blood (not recorded which). Every receptor here comes from a man aged 50 to 59 who had recovered from COVID-19.

This sequence joins TRBV6-5 and TRBJ1-5; D uncertain. With 6 bases removed from V and 1 base from J, the gap between germline ends came to 10 bases. CDR3 size: 14 residues. The germline V gene has CDR1 MNHEY and CDR2 SVGAGI. The CDR3 sequence: CASRPQVSNQPQHF. Here the CDR3 DNA reads TGTGCCAGCAGGCCCCAGGTCAGCAATCAGCCCCAGCATTTT.

The chain carries TRBV27 and TRBJ1-5; 7 nucleotides line up with TRBD1. Trimming cost V 6 bases and J 6 bases; bases outside gene matches: 8. This CDR3 is built from 14 residues. Germline V lookup: CDR1 MNHEY, CDR2 SMNVEV (reference sequence). CDR3 in DNA: TGTGCCAGCAGCCTACAGGGGTCCGGTCAGCCCCAGCATTTT. It translates to CASSLQGSGQPQHF.

This clone has only one observation. An end of the junction differs from the germline gene, which may be a read error. The chain links TRBV5-1 to TRBJ2-7; 10 positions agree with TRBD2. The CDR3 has 16 amino acids. The germline V gene encodes CDR1 SGHRS and CDR2 YFSETQ. The CDR3 is CPSRGTSGGDSYEQYF. As DNA, the CDR3 is TGCCCCAGCAGAGGGACAAGCGGGGGGGATTCCTACGAGCAGTACTTC.

This rearrangement joins TRBV4-2 to TRBJ1-4; D call uncertain. This CDR3 is 13 amino acids long. The V gene's germline CDR1 is LGHNA and CDR2 YNFKEQ. The V gene lost 4 bases and the J gene lost 15 bases, with 18 bases spanning the gap. DNA for the CDR3: TGTGCCAGCAGCCCCGAAGATAAGGGAGTCATGTTTTTT. Amino acid sequence: CASSPEDKGVMFF.

J is TRBJ2-1 and V is TRBV3-1 (or the pseudogene TRBV3-2), with D tentatively TRBD1 (5 bases). The V end lost 5 bases, the J end lost 0 bases, and 17 bases lay between the germline ends. The length of the CDR3 is 17 residues. Germline V CDR1 and CDR2: LGHDT, YNNKEL (reference sequence). The CDR3 here is CASSGPRQRLSYNEQFF. The CDR3 DNA follows: TGTGCCAGCAGCGGCCCCCGACAGAGACTCTCCTACAATGAGCAGTTCTTC.

V and J are TRBV5-3 and TRBJ2-2; 7 bases map to TRBD1. TRBV5-3 is placed among ORFs of uncertain function. V gave up 4 bases and J gave up 3 bases; unmatched junction bases: 18. The CDR3 consists of 19 residues. CDR3 sequence reads: CARSGLRHQNRGDTGELFF. CDR3 bases: TGTGCCAGAAGCGGACTTCGCCACCAAAACAGGGGCGACACCGGGGAGCTGTTTTTT.

This clone appeared a few times. The rearrangement joins TRBV27 to TRBJ2-3; TRBD2 is a possible D gene (6 bases). The CDR3 is 13 residues long. Trimming left V 4 bases short and J 7 bases short, with 12 bases between. From germline, CDR1 is MNHEY and CDR2 SMNVEV (reference sequence). CDR3 protein: CASSYEGGHTQYF. The CDR3 nucleotides are TGTGCCAGCAGTTACGAGGGAGGTCATACGCAGTATTTT.

The gene calls are TRBV7-8 and TRBJ2-3, with no clear D. The CDR3 has 14 residues. The germline V gene has CDR1 SGHVS and CDR2 FQNEAQ. Between the trimmed V and J ends, which lost 1 base and 2 bases, there was a span of 7 bases. Written as DNA, the CDR3 is TGTGCCAGCAGCTTAGACGGAGACACAGATACGCAGTATTTT. Encoded protein: CASSLDGDTDTQYF.

This chain joins TRBV10-3 and TRBJ2-5; D is unclear. V shed 6 bases and J shed 5 bases, with 10 bases lying between them. From germline, CDR1 is ENHRY and CDR2 SYGVKD. This CDR3 spans 12 amino acids. This CDR3 reads CAISPTLETQYF. In DNA, the CDR3 is TGTGCCATCAGCCCTACCTTGGAGACCCAGTACTTC.

This clone was seen just once. The genes are TRBV24-1 and TRBJ1-6; 10 nucleotides match TRBD1. CDR3 length: 19 residues. CDR1 KGHDR and CDR2 SFDVKD come from the germline V gene. Trimming cost V 9 bases and J 9 bases; bases outside gene matches: 22. DNA of the CDR3: TGTGCCACCGCAAAGTCGGGACAGGGGAACAGAGGGGTATGTTCACCCCTCCACTTT. This translates into CATAKSGQGNRGVCSPLHF.

CDR3 DNA: TGTGCCAGCAGCCCGGGACAGCTGCAAGAGACCCAGTACTTC. Residues: CASSPGQLQETQYF. The chain has TRBV2 and TRBJ2-5; TRBD1 agrees at 7 bases. With V trimmed by 6 bases and J by 2 bases, 6 bases remained unmatched. Germline V gives CDR1 SNHLY, CDR2 FYNNEI. This CDR3 is built from 14 residues.

The rearrangement uses TRBV9 and TRBJ2-3, with TRBD2 matching 7 bases. The CDR3 runs 15 residues. Germline V gene data show CDR1 as SGDLS and CDR2 as YYNGEE. After removal of 1 base from V and 2 bases from J, the junction contained 4 bases not matched to a gene. DNA of the CDR3: TGTGCCAGCAGCGTATCAGCGGGGATCACAGATACGCAGTATTTT. Its protein product is CASSVSAGITDTQYF.

The chain links TRBV11-2 to TRBJ1-6; D remains ambiguous. The germline CDR1 and CDR2 sequences are SGHAT and FQNNGV. The CDR3 totals 14 residues. V was clipped by 7 bases and J by 9 bases, with 16 bases between them. CDR3 amino acids: CASTMTGGGSPLHF. The CDR3 nucleotides read TGTGCCAGCACCATGACGGGAGGAGGTTCACCCCTCCACTTT.

The chain uses TRBV4-2 and TRBJ2-1; 9 bases fit TRBD2. Germline CDR1 is LGHNA and CDR2 is YNFKEQ. CDR3 length equals 16 residues. Germline trimming cut 0 bases from V and 3 bases from J; bases unmatched to any gene: 3. CDR3 amino acids: CASSQEAGGVYNEQFF. The DNA of the CDR3 is TGTGCCAGCAGCCAAGAAGCGGGGGGAGTCTACAATGAGCAGTTCTTC.

V and J are TRBV27 and TRBJ1-4; the match to TRBD1 covers 11 bases. V lost 3 bases to trimming and J lost 7 bases; unmatched junction nucleotides: 4. The CDR3 is made up of 15 amino acids. Germline lookup yields CDR1 MNHEY and CDR2 SMNVEV (reference sequence). Here the CDR3 reads CASSFRTGGGEKLFF. The DNA of the CDR3 is TGTGCCAGCAGTTTTAGGACAGGGGGCGGTGAAAAACTGTTTTTT. The variable domain in full, completed from reference TRBV27 and TRBJ1-4, reads EAQVTQNPRYLITVTGKKLTVTCSQNMNHEYMSWYRQDPGLGLRQIYYSMNVEVTDKGDVPEGYKVSRKEKRNFPLILESPSPNQTSLYFCASSFRTGGGEKLFFGSGTQLSVL.

The chain employs TRBV29-1 and TRBJ1-4; TRBD1 matches at 7 bases. V lost 6 bases and J lost 5; bases outside the gene matches: 6. Germline loops: CDR1 SQVTM, CDR2 ANQGSEA. There are 13 residues in the CDR3. In nucleotides, the CDR3 is TGCAGCGTAAGGGACAGTGAGAATGAAAAACTGTTTTTT. Its translation: CSVRDSENEKLFF.

V is TRBV15 and J is TRBJ2-3, with a tentative D call TRBD1 (6 bases). V was shortened by 6 bases and J by 2 bases, with 12 bases between the two germline ends. The CDR3 loop spans 14 amino acids. The germline gives CDR1 LNHNV, CDR2 YYDKDF (reference sequence). CDR3 sequence: CATRRQAITDTQYF. The CDR3, as DNA: TGTGCCACCAGACGACAGGCCATCACAGATACGCAGTATTTT.

This chain connects TRBV30 to TRBJ1-5, with D maybe TRBD1 (5 bases). The V and J ends lost 1 base and 0 bases respectively, with 10 bases between them. The CDR3 loop spans 15 amino acids. CDR1 is GTSNPN and CDR2 is SVGIG in the germline V gene (reference sequence). The CDR3 spells CAWSAGIYSNQPQHF. The CDR3 DNA follows: TGTGCCTGGAGTGCAGGGATATATAGCAATCAGCCCCAGCATTTT.

The chain recombines TRBV9 with TRBJ1-1; 12 nucleotides line up with TRBD1. The V gene's germline CDR1 is SGDLS and CDR2 YYNGEE. V lost 3 bases to trimming and J lost 6 bases; unmatched junction nucleotides: 3. This CDR3 comprises 14 residues. This CDR3 is CASSGDRGPPEAFF. CDR3 bases: TGTGCCAGCAGCGGGGACAGGGGGCCCCCTGAAGCTTTCTTT.

The chain is built from TRBV6-5 and TRBJ1-1, with 11 bases matching TRBD1. Germline CDR1 MNHEY, CDR2 SVGAGI. CDR3 size: 15 residues. J lost 5 bases, V lost 5 bases, and 7 bases had no gene match. The CDR3 sequence is CASSPRTGGMTEAFF. In DNA form, the CDR3 reads TGTGCCAGCAGTCCTAGGACAGGGGGCATGACTGAAGCTTTCTTT.

V gene TRBV5-1 combines with J gene TRBJ1-2; TRBD1 matches at 9 bases. This CDR3 spans 15 amino acids. Germline CDR1 SGHRS, CDR2 YFSETQ. V trimming: 0 bases; J trimming: 8 bases; junction bases outside the gene matches: 8. CDR3 residues: CASSLAVGTGMGYTF. In DNA form, the CDR3 reads TGCGCCAGCAGCTTGGCCGTCGGGACAGGGATGGGCTACACCTTC.

This clone has only a few counts. The chain links TRBV6-4 to TRBJ2-1, with 11 bases that match TRBD2. CDR1 is MRHNA, CDR2 SNTAGT, per germline. With 8 bases clipped from V and 8 bases from J, the junction kept 11 bases outside the gene matches. The CDR3 loop spans 15 amino acids. The CDR3 DNA reads as TGTGCCAGCTCCCTTAGCGGGGGGGCCGTAGATGAGCAGTTCTTC. Protein: CASSLSGGAVDEQFF.

The chain carries TRBV4-1 and TRBJ2-7; 10 nucleotides align to TRBD1. The CDR3 is made up of 15 amino acids. J lost 9 bases, V lost 4 bases, and 12 bases had no gene match. Germline CDR1 is MGHRA and CDR2 is YSYEKL. CDR3 protein: CASSPRDRGNPGQYF. DNA of the CDR3: TGCGCCAGCAGCCCCCGGGACAGGGGAAACCCCGGGCAGTACTTC.

V gene TRBV10-3 combines with J gene TRBJ1-2; 10 bases agree with TRBD1. V trimming: 8 bases; J trimming: 8 bases; junction bases outside the gene matches: 5. The CDR3 contains 12 residues. The germline gives CDR1 ENHRY, CDR2 SYGVKD. In DNA, the CDR3 is TGTGCCATCCGACAGGGGGCTGGAGGCTACACCTTC. Translating it yields CAIRQGAGGYTF.

The chain uses TRBV5-6 and TRBJ2-2, with D possibly matching TRBD2 (6 bases). V was trimmed by 9 bases and J by 15 bases, leaving 21 bases between them. CDR1 is SGHDT and CDR2 is YYEEEE in the germline V gene. This CDR3 region has 12 residues. The DNA for the CDR3 is TGTGCCACACAGGTTCCCGGGGGTTCGGTGTTTTTT. Its translation is CATQVPGGSVFF.

This clone was counted a single time. This sequence joins TRBV4-1 and TRBJ2-4; TRBD2 agrees at 14 bases. This CDR3 has 18 amino acids. The germline V gene encodes CDR1 MGHRA and CDR2 YSYEKL. Trimming cost V 3 bases and J 2 bases; bases outside gene matches: 6. CDR3 sequence reads: CASSQGLAGVGTKNIQYF. The CDR3 bases are TGCGCCAGCAGCCAGGGACTAGCGGGGGTTGGGACCAAAAACATTCAGTACTTC.

DNA of the CDR3: TGCGCCAGCAGCTTGGGGGACAGGGATTACGAGCAGTACTTC. Translating gives CASSLGDRDYEQYF. V is TRBV5-1 and J is TRBJ2-7, with 9 bases that match TRBD1. J lost 4 bases, V lost 0 bases, and 2 bases had no gene match. CDR1 and CDR2 (germline): SGHRS, YFSETQ. The CDR3 has 14 residues.